The 17 T cell receptor beta chains below all came from one sample that was sequenced in a study of cytomegalovirus exposure and HLA in healthy donors. Primers included in the PCR were 60 Vbeta and 13 Jbeta primers. The protocol was immunoSEQ multiplex PCR, while the TCRdb copy is restricted to in-frame clones and leaves out a portion. The sample yields 150,000 to 200,000 clones, roughly 70% seen once. Sequenced input: PBMCs. The receptors were sampled from a man aged 40-49 years in good health and CMV-seropositive.

In this sample, this clone turned up a few times. J is TRBJ1-1 and V is TRBV5-4; unclear D gene. From germline, CDR1 is SGHNT and CDR2 YYREEE (reference sequence). V lost 4 bases and J lost 1, with 11 bases in between. The CDR3 runs 14 residues. CDR3 loop: CASSHLLRNTEAFF. DNA of the CDR3: TGTGCCAGCAGCCACCTATTGAGGAACACTGAAGCTTTCTTT.

The chain couples TRBV25-1 to TRBJ1-3; possible D gene TRBD1, 6 bases. In germline, CDR1 is MGHDK, CDR2 SYGVNS. The CDR3 has 16 amino acids. Trimming stripped 1 base from V and 0 bases from J, with 10 bases between. Written as DNA, the CDR3 is TGTGCCAGCAGTGAATTGGGACATCACTCTGGAAACACCATATATTTT. Translating gives CASSELGHHSGNTIYF. The full variable domain, its missing parts supplied by reference TRBV25-1 and TRBJ1-3, is EADIYQTPRYLVIGTGKKITLECSQTMGHDKMYWYQQDPGMELHLIHYSYGVNSTEKGDLSSESTVSRIRTEHFPLTLESARPSHTSQYLCASSELGHHSGNTIYFGEGSWLTVV.

The chain has TRBV7-3 and TRBJ1-5; tentative D call: TRBD1 (5 bases). Deletions cut 0 bases from V and 5 bases from J, with 5 bases between. In germline, CDR1 is SGHTA, CDR2 FQGTGA. CDR3 size: 13 residues. CDR3 in DNA: TGTGCCAGCAGCTTAACGACAGATCAGCCCCAGCATTTT. It codes for CASSLTTDQPQHF.

This clone was seen once. A junction end diverges from the germline sequence, so it may reflect a read error. The chain carries TRBV7-9 and TRBJ2-2; a possible D gene is TRBD2 (7 bases). This CDR3 has 15 residues. Germline values: CDR1 SEHNR, CDR2 FQNEAQ (reference sequence). The CDR3 protein is CSSIRGGGNTGELFF. For the CDR3, the DNA is TGTTCCAGCATCCGGGGAGGGGGGAACACCGGGGAGCTGTTTTTT.

This clone appeared a few times. V usage is TRBV5-1 and J usage is TRBJ2-5, with D maybe TRBD2 (6 bases). CDR3 length: 15 amino acids. Trimming took 0 bases from V and 2 from J, leaving 11 bases between them. Looked up from germline, CDR1 is SGHRS and CDR2 is YFSETQ. The CDR3 region is CASSLVLGGQETQYF. The CDR3 bases are TGCGCCAGCAGCTTGGTTTTGGGGGGACAAGAGACCCAGTACTTC.

The gene calls are TRBV7-9 and TRBJ2-3; tentative D call: TRBD2 (7 bases). The germline V gene encodes CDR1 SEHNR and CDR2 FQNEAQ (reference sequence). The ends were cut back, 1 base at V and 9 bases at J, with 17 bases in the middle. This CDR3 has 15 residues. The CDR3 region is CASSLDGGAGVTQYF. CDR3 DNA sequence: TGTGCCAGCAGCTTAGATGGGGGGGCTGGGGTCACGCAGTATTTT.

About this clone: The sample has other DNA sequences that encode this CDR3 too. This chain links TRBV4-3 with TRBJ1-4; 8 positions agree with TRBD1. This CDR3 has 15 residues. Germline CDR1 is LGHNA and CDR2 is YSLEER. Trimming removed 3 bases from V and 1 base from J; junction bases left unmatched: 1. In nucleotides, the CDR3 is TGCGCCAGCAGCCAGGGGACAGGAACTAATGAAAAACTGTTTTTT. Translation: CASSQGTGTNEKLFF.

CDR3 DNA: TGCGCCAGCTGCCCGGGCCCAGGGGATGAAAAACTGTTTTTT. Protein sequence: CASCPGPGDEKLFF. The rearrangement joins TRBV4-1 to TRBJ1-4; possibly TRBD1 for D (6 bases). Per the germline V gene, CDR1 is MGHRA and CDR2 is YSYEKL. The CDR3 consists of 14 residues. Trimming stripped 8 bases from V and 6 bases from J, with 16 bases between.

The chain links TRBV4-3 to TRBJ2-2; 7 positions match TRBD2. V lost 1 base and J lost 4; bases outside the gene matches: 3. CDR1 LGHNA and CDR2 YSLEER come from the germline V gene. This CDR3 region has 15 residues. This CDR3 reads CASSQGGGGTGELFF. In nucleotides, the CDR3 is TGCGCCAGCAGCCAAGGGGGGGGTGGCACCGGGGAGCTGTTTTTT.

The V and J genes are TRBV6-6 and TRBJ1-4, with a tentative D call TRBD1 (5 bases). V lost 4 bases and J lost 8, with 14 bases in between. The CDR3 has 14 amino acids. Germline CDR1 reads MNHNY; CDR2 reads SVGAGI (reference sequence). CDR3 in DNA: TGTGCCAGCAGTTCAGGGTCGACCGGAGAAAAACTGTTTTTT. Translated: CASSSGSTGEKLFF.

This clone was counted a single time. The chain uses TRBV6-1 and TRBJ2-7; 10 bases agree with TRBD1. Per the germline V gene, CDR1 is MNHNS and CDR2 is SASEGT. This CDR3 has 16 residues. J gave up 5 bases and V 4 bases, and 11 bases lay outside the gene matches. The DNA of the CDR3 is TGTGCCAGCAGTGTACCCCCGGGACAGGGGAACGACGAGCAGTACTTC. Protein product: CASSVPPGQGNDEQYF.

This rearrangement joins TRBV18 to TRBJ1-1, with a weak D call TRBD1 (5 bases). This CDR3 region has 12 residues. Germline values: CDR1 KGHSH, CDR2 LQKENI. The V gene lost 3 bases and the J gene lost 8 bases, with 10 bases spanning the gap. For the CDR3, the DNA is TGTGCCAGCTCACCTACGACAGACGAAGCTTTCTTT. Translating it yields CASSPTTDEAFF.

V and J are TRBV11-2 and TRBJ2-5; D possibly corresponds to TRBD1 (6 bases). The CDR3 loop spans 19 amino acids. Germline V CDR1 and CDR2: SGHAT, FQNNGV. The germline V and J ends were trimmed by 5 bases and 0 bases, with 25 bases remaining between them. CDR3 sequence: CASSPGVGGQTLHQETQYF. The CDR3 DNA sequence: TGTGCCAGCAGCCCAGGGGTTGGGGGTCAAACCCTCCACCAAGAGACCCAGTACTTC.

The V call is TRBV7-8, the J call TRBJ1-5; D remains unclear. Germline lookup yields CDR1 SGHVS and CDR2 FQNEAQ. The CDR3 runs to 13 residues. The ends were cut back, 2 bases at V and 4 bases at J, with 6 bases in the middle. As DNA, the CDR3 is TGTGCCAGCAGCTTATCGGTAAATCAGCCCCAGCATTTT. It encodes CASSLSVNQPQHF.

The rearrangement links TRBV5-1 to TRBJ1-1; 10 nucleotides agree with TRBD1. V was clipped by 4 bases and J by 6 bases; unmatched bases: 12. The CDR3 is 16 amino acids. The germline gives CDR1 SGHRS, CDR2 YFSETQ. CDR3: CASSIGQGEGRAEAFF. The CDR3 DNA reads TGCGCCAGCAGCATCGGACAGGGGGAGGGGAGGGCTGAAGCTTTCTTT.

The chain recombines TRBV5-5 with TRBJ1-2, with no clear D. The germline V and J ends were trimmed by 3 bases and 8 bases, with 17 bases remaining between them. The CDR3 runs 14 residues. CDR1 is SGHKS, CDR2 YYEKEE, per germline (reference sequence). The chain's CDR3 is CASSSSGLIRGYTF. DNA for the CDR3: TGTGCCAGCAGCTCTTCGGGTCTAATAAGGGGCTACACCTTC.

The chain joins TRBV7-9 to TRBJ1-4, with D perhaps TRBD1 (6 bases). V was pared by 5 bases and J by 6 bases, with 10 bases between. Germline V CDR1 and CDR2: SEHNR, FQNEAQ (reference sequence). The CDR3 contains 13 residues. The CDR3, as DNA: TGTGCCAGCAGCCCAGGGGAGCATGAAAAACTGTTTTTT. It specifies CASSPGEHEKLFF.